The present entry profiles one TCR beta chain with its context. These data come from a study of blood T cell repertoires in COVID-19. Categorization into cohorts depended on clinical history that participants reported. The V and J ends lost 3 bases and 9 bases, in that order; junction bases with no gene match: 2. This CDR3 has 15 residues. CDR1 is MGHDK, CDR2 SYGVNS, per germline. TCRdb's copy holds only in-frame clones and misses some; the assay was immunoSEQ multiplex PCR. The sample consists of more than 120,000 clones, 84% of them appearing once. The sequence was collected from a man between 45 and 60 years old in a cohort exposed to, infected with or recovered from COVID-19 (not recorded which). Material: PBMCs or T cells enriched from blood (not recorded which). The chain is built from TRBV25-1 and TRBJ2-1; 16 nucleotides align to TRBD2. DNA for the CDR3: TGTGCCAGCAGTGAGGGACTAGCGGGGGGGCGTGAGCAGTTCTTC. It yields the protein CASSEGLAGGREQFF.